These 20 T cell receptor beta chains share one sample of origin, sequenced in a study of T cells in localized non-small cell lung cancer (dated by TCRdb to about 2020). Libraries came from the immunoSEQ multiplex PCR assay. The source is immuneACCESS, and TCRdb retained only in-frame sequences with V and J called. Part of the clones is not carried over; for the studies checked, unresolved V genes explain less than half of this, and the remainder is unexplained. The sample includes 20,000 to 25,000 clones, with about 87% observed a single time. Jointly, the top ten make up around 9.9% of the sample. The source was peripheral blood mononuclear cells, collected before any cancer treatment. These receptors all stem from a woman aged 40-69 years with stage III lung adenocarcinoma.

The chain recombines TRBV5-4 with TRBJ2-5, with TRBD1 matching over 8 bases. Germline V gene data show CDR1 as SGHNT and CDR2 as YYREEE (reference sequence). The CDR3 has 15 amino acids. The J segment lost 5 bases and the V segment lost 3 bases, leaving 9 bases of the junction unmatched. CDR3: CASSSRDRRLETQYF. Here the CDR3 DNA reads TGTGCCAGCAGCTCAAGGGACAGGAGGTTGGAGACCCAGTACTTC.

This clone occurred once. The chain links TRBV29-1 to TRBJ1-3, with D unclear. V lost 3 bases and J 8 bases, leaving 8 bases between the germline ends. CDR3 size: 11 residues. Germline V gene sequence: CDR1 SQVTM, CDR2 ANQGSEA. This CDR3 reads CSVDRLDTIYF. DNA for the CDR3: TGCAGCGTTGACCGGCTCGACACCATATATTTT.

The CDR3 DNA reads as TGTGCCACCAGCAGAGATCGTTGGGGGAACACTGAAGCTTTCTTT. Translated: CATSRDRWGNTEAFF. The chain joins TRBV15 to TRBJ1-1; D remains unclear. CDR3 length: 15 amino acids. The germline CDR1 and CDR2 sequences are LNHNV and YYDKDF (reference sequence). Trimming pared 0 bases from V and 1 base from J, leaving 9 bases between. Together with reference TRBV15 and TRBJ1-1, the CDR3 gives the full variable domain: DAMVIQNPRYQVTQFGKPVTLSCSQTLNHNVMYWYQQKSSQAPKLLFHYYDKDFNNEADTPDNFQSRRPNTSFCFLDIRSPGLGDTAMYLCATSRDRWGNTEAFFGQGTRLTVV.

V usage is TRBV4-2 and J usage is TRBJ2-2, with D unresolved. Germline V gene lookup returns CDR1 LGHNA and CDR2 YNFKEQ. CDR3 length: 14 amino acids. V lost 1 base and J lost 6, with 9 bases in between. The CDR3 DNA is TGTGCCAGCAGCCAAGCCCCCTCTCCCGGGGAGCTGTTTTTT. It specifies CASSQAPSPGELFF.

The chain has TRBV7-6 and TRBJ2-3; a weak D match, TRBD1 (6 bases). The V end lost 1 base, the J end lost 4 bases, and 12 bases lay between the germline ends. CDR1 and CDR2 from the germline V gene are SGHVS and FNYEAQ. The CDR3 contains 15 residues. CDR3 nucleotide sequence: TGTGCCAGCAGCTTAGTAGCTCAGGGGTCAGATACGCAGTATTTT. Its translation: CASSLVAQGSDTQYF. The entire variable domain, with the rest obtained from reference TRBV7-6 and TRBJ2-3, is as follows: GAGVSQSPRYKVTKRGQDVALRCDPISGHVSLYWYRQALGQGPEFLTYFNYEAQQDKSGLPNDRFSAERPEGSISTLTIQRTEQRDSAMYRCASSLVAQGSDTQYFGPGTRLTVL.

V gene TRBV7-2 combines with J gene TRBJ2-1; possible D gene TRBD1, 6 bases. Germline V gives CDR1 SGHTA, CDR2 FQGNSA. The V gene lost 7 bases and the J gene lost 7 bases, with 23 bases spanning the gap. The CDR3 spans 16 residues. The CDR3 DNA sequence: TGTGCCAGCACCCTAAGGGGCAGGGGACGATGGAATGAGCAGTTCTTC. It specifies CASTLRGRGRWNEQFF.

This clone was seen only a few times. The V gene is TRBV15, the J gene TRBJ1-5, with unresolved D. The germline V gene encodes CDR1 LNHNV and CDR2 YYDKDF (reference sequence). V gave up 8 bases and J gave up 3 bases, with 8 bases separating them. The length of the CDR3 is 12 residues. This chain's CDR3 is CATSGHNQPQHF. The CDR3 bases are TGTGCCACCTCCGGGCACAATCAGCCCCAGCATTTT.

The chain recombines TRBV2 with TRBJ1-4; 7 nucleotides line up with TRBD1. CDR3 length: 15 amino acids. J gave up 7 bases and V 4 bases, and 9 bases lay outside the gene matches. The germline V gene has CDR1 SNHLY and CDR2 FYNNEI. The CDR3 protein is CASSGMGQRGEKLFF. The CDR3 nucleotides are TGTGCCAGCAGTGGGATGGGACAGAGGGGTGAAAAACTGTTTTTT. Full variable domain (remainder filled in from reference TRBV2 and TRBJ1-4): EPEVTQTPSHQVTQMGQEVILRCVPISNHLYFYWYRQILGQKVEFLVSFYNNEISEKSEIFDDQFSVERPDGSNFTLKIRSTKLEDSAMYFCASSGMGQRGEKLFFGSGTQLSVL.

The chain has TRBV5-1 and TRBJ2-5; 7 bases agree with TRBD1. Per germline, CDR1 SGHRS and CDR2 YFSETQ. Trimming cost V 4 bases and J 5 bases; bases outside gene matches: 8. The CDR3 runs 14 residues. The CDR3 DNA is TGCGCCAGCAGCCCGGGACAGTCGAGGGAGACCCAGTACTTC. Encoded protein: CASSPGQSRETQYF.

The rearrangement links TRBV11-2 to TRBJ2-3; 11 bases are shared with TRBD2. Germline CDR1 and CDR2: SGHAT and FQNNGV. CDR3 length: 15 amino acids. V lost 2 bases, J lost 8 bases, and 6 bases stayed unmatched. The DNA for the CDR3 is TGTGCCAGCAGCTTACGTAGCGGGGGGGCCGCTACGCAGTATTTT. Translating it yields CASSLRSGGAATQYF. Combining the CDR3 with reference TRBV11-2 and TRBJ2-3 gives the whole variable domain EAGVAQSPRYKIIEKRQSVAFWCNPISGHATLYWYQQILGQGPKLLIQFQNNGVVDDSQLPKDRFSAERLKGVDSTLKIQPAKLEDSAVYLCASSLRSGGAATQYFGPGTRLTVL.

The chain couples TRBV7-9 to TRBJ2-1, with TRBD2 as a possible D gene (5 bases). Germline V gene data show CDR1 as SEHNR and CDR2 as FQNEAQ (reference sequence). The CDR3 has 15 residues. V lost 5 bases to trimming and J lost 4 bases, with 15 bases between them. The DNA for the CDR3 is TGTGCCAGCAGCAGACGGAGCGGAAAGTACAATGAGCAGTTCTTC. Translation gives CASSRRSGKYNEQFF.

The chain has TRBV21-1 and TRBJ2-1; the table's D gene call, TRBD2, was not cross checked with the DNA. TRBV21-1 is deemed a pseudogene. This CDR3 comprises 15 residues. CDR3 residues: CASPPTSGIRGEQFF. Written as DNA, the CDR3 is TGTGCCAGCCCTCCGACTAGCGGGATAAGGGGTGAGCAGTTCTTC.

The V gene is TRBV30, the J gene TRBJ2-1, with TRBD2 identical over 11 bases. Trimming removed 4 bases from V and 7 bases from J; junction bases left unmatched: 0. The CDR3 consists of 12 residues. Germline V CDR1 and CDR2: GTSNPN, SVGIG (reference sequence). CDR3 sequence reads: CAWTSGGNEQFF. For the CDR3, the DNA is TGTGCCTGGACTAGCGGGGGGAATGAGCAGTTCTTC.

The chain employs TRBV4-1 and TRBJ2-5; 9 bases align to TRBD1. Germline V lookup: CDR1 MGHRA, CDR2 YSYEKL. The CDR3 loop spans 16 amino acids. The V gene end was trimmed by 4 bases and the J gene end by 2 bases; junction bases not matched to a gene: 8. The DNA of the CDR3 is TGCGCCAGCAGCCCCGGACAGGGGATGAGGCAAGAGACCCAGTACTTC. Translation: CASSPGQGMRQETQYF.

This rearrangement joins TRBV10-1 to TRBJ2-2; no definite D call. Trimming cost V 4 bases and J 6 bases, with 15 bases left between them. Germline lookup yields CDR1 WNHNN and CDR2 SYGVQD (reference sequence). CDR3 length equals 15 residues. The CDR3 DNA sequence: TGCGCCAGCAGTGCAAACCCTGAGAAGCCCGGGGAGCTGTTTTTT. This encodes CASSANPEKPGELFF.

The rearrangement links TRBV6-6 to TRBJ2-3; no clear D gene. Trimming cost V 2 bases and J 2 bases, with 5 bases left between them. CDR1 MNHNY and CDR2 SVGAGI come from the germline V gene (reference sequence). The CDR3 length is 13 residues. Written as DNA, the CDR3 is TGTGCCAGCAGTTACGACACCACAGATACGCAGTATTTT. Translated: CASSYDTTDTQYF.

The chain has TRBV7-2 and TRBJ2-3; 13 positions match TRBD2. CDR3 length: 14 amino acids. Germline V lookup: CDR1 SGHTA, CDR2 FQGNSA. J was trimmed by 7 bases and V by 6 bases; bases with no gene match: 4. The CDR3 spells CASSSTSGRNTQYF. Written as DNA, the CDR3 is TGTGCCAGCAGTTCGACTAGCGGGAGGAATACGCAGTATTTT.

CDR3 loop: CARVLVMYEQYF. The CDR3 DNA reads as TGCGCCCGGGTATTAGTCATGTACGAGCAGTACTTC. The V and J genes are TRBV10-1 and TRBJ2-7; D ambiguous. The germline V gene has CDR1 WNHNN and CDR2 SYGVQD (reference sequence). V was cut by 11 bases and J by 4 bases, with 15 bases left in between. The CDR3 totals 12 residues.

This chain uses TRBV10-2 with TRBJ2-2; possibly TRBD1 for D (5 bases). From germline, CDR1 is WSHSY and CDR2 SAAADI. Trimming pared 3 bases from V and 0 bases from J, leaving 8 bases between. The CDR3 covers 15 residues. Here the CDR3 reads CASSEQDANTGELFF. CDR3 DNA: TGCGCCAGCAGTGAACAGGACGCGAACACCGGGGAGCTGTTTTTT.

The rearrangement uses TRBV4-1 and TRBJ2-7; 16 bases map to TRBD2. From germline, CDR1 is MGHRA and CDR2 YSYEKL. Trimming took 4 bases from V and 9 from J; bases not matched to a gene: 9. CDR3 length: 16 amino acids. The CDR3 loop reads CASSPPGLAGGLRQYF. The DNA for the CDR3 is TGCGCCAGCAGCCCCCCGGGACTAGCGGGAGGGCTCAGGCAGTACTTC.